The sequence of this T cell receptor (beta chain) was determined in a study of cytomegalovirus exposure and HLA in healthy donors. Across the study: Of the donors genotyped, several hundred in all, around 77% fell in the Caucasian-associated ancestry cluster.

CDR1 and CDR2 from the germline V gene are SGHTA and FQGNSA. V was pared by 1 base and J by 2 bases, with 6 bases of the junction left unmatched. CDR3 length equals 17 residues. PCR primers comprised 60 Vbeta and 13 Jbeta primers. Repertoires were generated with immunoSEQ multiplex PCR, while TCRdb's copy carries only in-frame clones and drops some. The sample comprises approximately 220,000 clones, approximately 80% of which are singletons, and more than 1.3% rests with the top ten. J is TRBJ2-1 and V is TRBV7-2, with 9 bases fitting TRBD2. Sequencing was carried out using PBMCs. The source is a girl aged 10 to 17 in good health and CMV-seronegative. In nucleotides, the CDR3 is TGTGCCAGCAGCTTAGTTTGGGCTAGCGGGGCCTACAATGAGCAGTTCTTC. It encodes CASSLVWASGAYNEQFF.